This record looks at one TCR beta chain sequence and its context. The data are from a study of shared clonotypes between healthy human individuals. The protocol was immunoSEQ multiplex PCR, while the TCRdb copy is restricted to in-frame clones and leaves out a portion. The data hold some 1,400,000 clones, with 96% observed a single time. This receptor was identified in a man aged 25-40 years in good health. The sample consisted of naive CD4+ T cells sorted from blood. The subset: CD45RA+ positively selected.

DNA of the CDR3: TGCGCTTCCCGCGCTCAGCCGAACACCGGGGAGCTGTTTTTT. As protein: CASRAQPNTGELFF. The chain is built from TRBV10-1 and TRBJ2-2; D remains ambiguous. This CDR3 is built from 14 residues. Germline V lookup: CDR1 WNHNN, CDR2 SYGVQD (reference sequence).